This T cell receptor (beta chain) was captured in a study of CD8+CD57+ T cells in acquired aplastic anemia. On the study more broadly: The average for DNA from sorted CD4+ and CD8+ cells was approximately 3.2 ug. Whole-study findings and limits: Simpson's diversity of CD8+ cells was not significantly different in patients compared with controls.

On this clonotype: Its antigen is unknown.

Patients who underwent sequencing had shown CD8+CD57+ cell expansion by flow cytometry. The CDR3 is made up of 21 amino acids. Germline CDR1 SGHNT, CDR2 YYREEE (reference sequence). J gave up 7 bases and V 0 bases, and 23 bases lay outside the gene matches. Genomic DNA served as template for TCR beta VDJ and CDR3 profiling. MiXCR, applied by TCRdb to the reads, yields one record per CDR3 protein. The sample includes about 120,000 distinct CDR3 sequences, approximately 50% seen only once; the top ten take about 29%. The sample consisted of sorted CD4+, CD8+, or CD8+CD57+ T cells (not recorded which) from PBMCs. The receptor was derived from a human donor with aplastic anemia. The chain joins TRBV5-4 to TRBJ2-1, with 9 bases aligning to TRBD1. The CDR3 DNA follows: TGTGCCAGCAGCTTGGTGGGACCCGGGGCACACTGGGACAGGGAGGAAAATGAGCAGTTCTTC. Protein sequence: CASSLVGPGAHWDREENEQFF.